Detailed here is one T cell receptor (beta chain). Its recognized antigen is unknown. Per-base qualities were not stored, and no clone one base away is much larger. This entry belongs to a study of blood T cells in healthy people across ages (dated by TCRdb to the mid-2010s). Some background on the complete study: In model experiments, template switching captured about one uniquely barcoded TCR beta cDNA molecule for every two T cells. Using deep sequencing normalized with unique cDNA molecular identifiers, the study measured how TCR beta repertoire diversity changes with age. The donors were divided into four age groups: young (average approximately 17 years), middle-aged (approximately 39), aged (about 61) and long-lived (approximately 74). To avoid experimental bias, donors of different ages were randomly spread across the sequencing lanes. Using the same blood draw, the study looked at two additional independent replicas of 1 million unique cDNA reads for two donors, one aged 18 to 30 and the other aged 80 or older. What the work shows at the level of the full study, not this receptor alone: As age increased, observed TCR beta diversity per million T cells dropped in a roughly linear way, and a significant reduction was already evident by age 40. There was a strong correlation between observed TCR beta diversity and the percentage of naive T cells measured by flow cytometry. Conclusive comparison of naive and antigen-experienced compartments was prevented by the profiling of bulk unsorted PBMCs. Compared with the aged group, more naive CD4+ T cells, fewer expanded clones and increased TCR diversity were shown by the long-lived group, suggesting age selection. Total diversity estimates from one million sequenced T cells were considered lower bounds and underestimates. Donor CMV infection status was unknown, potentially confounding age-related changes in expanded clonotypes.

Library preparation was by 5' RACE. Sequencing was carried out with an Illumina HiSeq 2500. A second PCR of about 7 to 12 cycles was run with a J-beta primer mix and a sample-barcoded 5' primer. A unique molecular identifier was introduced onto each TCR beta cDNA molecule by a template-switch 5' adaptor carrying 12 random nucleotides. At least 2.5 million CDR3-containing paired-end reads were obtained from each sample. The Mint cDNA synthesis kit, primed by a TRBC-specific oligonucleotide, was used to synthesize first-strand cDNA from all RNA. Following uracil-DNA glycosylase treatment, a first 18-cycle PCR with universal primers M1SS and BC2_uni_R was performed on all cDNA. For the original study's pipeline: Each sample was normalized by randomly selecting 1 million high-quality reads, each carrying a distinct molecular identifier. Reads with shared molecular identifiers were discarded instead of being binned into consensus sequences. MiTCR, set to a Q25 quality threshold and the strictest error-elimination algorithm, was used for CDR3 identification, clonotype clustering and error correction. A nonparametric unseen species model with Euler transformation was used to estimate lower-bound total TCR beta diversity. TCRdb reprocessing: public reads trimmed at Q25 with fastp, clones called with MiXCR, in-frame beta chains kept. Rows merge per CDR3 protein into single entries with the most common DNA and genes. The V and J calls were determined by TCRdb, not by the authors. Recorded for this sample are some 710,000 distinct CDR3 sequences; more than 35% of them occurred a single time. The top ten constitute around 18% of the sample.

Donors were approximately 42 systemically healthy Caucasian individuals from Russia aged roughly 6 to 100 years. Each donor gave approximately 9.3 milliliters of peripheral blood, collected into EDTA-treated Vacutainer tubes. Ficoll-Paque density-gradient centrifugation was used to isolate PBMCs, with at least 6.5 million per sample. Trizol reagent was used to extract total RNA from the PBMCs, yielding at least 6 micrograms per sample. The percentages of naive CD45RAhigh/CD27high T cells were determined by flow cytometry on a PBMC aliquot from every donor. Trimming removed 6 bases from V and 7 bases from J; the gene matches leave 6 bases unexplained. Reading from cysteine to phenylalanine, the CDR3 counts 13 amino acids. The sequence is cut down to CDR3 DNA, 39 bases in frame from base 1. The germline V gene (reference sequence) sets CDR1 to DFQATT and CDR2 to SNEGSKA.

Sequenced: blood. The chain is assembled from TRBV20-1 and TRBJ2-1; a stretch of 10 junction bases matches TRBD1. The sequence came from an elderly man in good health. The DNA sequence is given as TGCAGTGCCCCGGGACAGGGGTGGAATGAGCAGTTCTTC. This sequence encodes CSAPGQGWNEQFF.